These 11 T cell receptor beta chains originate from one sample sequenced in a study of radiotherapy plus CTLA-4 blockade in lung cancer. Produced via immunoSEQ multiplex PCR; TCRdb's table is partial and in-frame only. The data hold approximately 94,000 clones, with around 84% observed a single time. Here the sequenced sample was peripheral blood, taken from a patient treated with radiotherapy plus ipilimumab. These receptors were taken from a human donor with non-small cell lung cancer that progressed on radiotherapy plus ipilimumab.

This chain joins TRBV5-1 and TRBJ2-7; 13 bases are shared with TRBD2. Per germline, CDR1 SGHRS and CDR2 YFSETQ. CDR3 length: 22 residues. J gave up 3 bases and V 3 bases, and 24 bases lay outside the gene matches. CDR3 bases: TGCGCCAGCAGCTCCCGTTACGGGGGGGCAGGGCTACTAGCGGGAGGGGACTACGAGCAGTACTTC. Translation gives CASSSRYGGAGLLAGGDYEQYF.

The chain has TRBV27 and TRBJ2-3; TRBD2 matches at 12 bases. V lost 5 bases to trimming and J lost 0 bases; unmatched junction nucleotides: 15. The CDR3 contains 20 residues. Germline V gene data show CDR1 as MNHEY and CDR2 as SMNVEV (reference sequence). The DNA of the CDR3 is TGTGCCAGCAGTCGGATGGCGGGTAGACTAGCGGGAGTTAGCACAGATACGCAGTATTTT. Translation: CASSRMAGRLAGVSTDTQYF.

This sequence joins TRBV5-1 and TRBJ1-1, with D possibly matching TRBD1 (5 bases). Germline CDR1 reads SGHRS; CDR2 reads YFSETQ. The CDR3 covers 14 residues. V was clipped by 1 base and J by 1 base, with 8 bases between them. The CDR3 coding sequence is TGCGCCAGCAGCTTGAACGGGGGGAACACTGAAGCTTTCTTT. This encodes CASSLNGGNTEAFF.

The chain has TRBV6-4 and TRBJ2-3; TRBD2 matches 7 bases. The germline gives CDR1 MRHNA, CDR2 SNTAGT. This CDR3 comprises 16 residues. The junction had 3 bases not matched to a gene; V was cut back by 0 bases and J by 0 bases. The CDR3 region has the DNA TGTGCCAGCAGTGACTCGACTAGCATGAGCACAGATACGCAGTATTTT. Translation: CASSDSTSMSTDTQYF.

The gene calls are TRBV15 and TRBJ2-7, with 7 bases that match TRBD2. Per the germline V gene, CDR1 is LNHNV and CDR2 is YYDKDF (reference sequence). The CDR3 sequence is 15 residues long. V was clipped by 0 bases and J by 5 bases; unmatched bases: 7. CDR3 bases: TGTGCCACCAGCAGAGATGGCGGGAGATTCGACGAGCAGTACTTC. As protein: CATSRDGGRFDEQYF.

This clone was recorded once. V gene TRBV7-9 combines with J gene TRBJ2-7, with D perhaps matching TRBD1 (6 bases). The V gene lost 4 bases and the J gene lost 0 bases, with 13 bases spanning the gap. CDR1 and CDR2 (germline): SEHNR, FQNEAQ (reference sequence). The CDR3 is 15 amino acids. The CDR3 reads CASSSGAVLSYEQYF. The CDR3 DNA reads TGTGCCAGCAGCTCAGGGGCGGTCCTCTCCTACGAGCAGTACTTC.

As concerns this clone: One end of the junction does not line up with germline, which may come from a read error. This sequence joins TRBV9 and TRBJ2-7, with unresolved D. Per germline, CDR1 SGDLS and CDR2 YYNGEE. This CDR3 is built from 14 residues. Here the CDR3 reads CASSVWSTSNEQYF. In DNA, the CDR3 is TGTGCCAGCAGCGTATGGTCCACCTCCAACGAGCAGTACTTC.

This chain joins TRBV7-9 and TRBJ2-3; D unclear. Trimming removed 4 bases from V and 8 bases from J, with 19 bases in between. Germline V gene sequence: CDR1 SEHNR, CDR2 FQNEAQ (reference sequence). The CDR3 covers 15 residues. The CDR3 here is CASSSRRVSVSTQYF. The CDR3 nucleotides are TGTGCCAGCAGCTCCCGGAGAGTGTCAGTGAGTACGCAGTATTTT.

This clone was observed a handful of times. This rearrangement joins TRBV6-6 to TRBJ2-3; D perhaps matches TRBD1 (6 bases). The germline gives CDR1 MNHNY, CDR2 SVGAGI (reference sequence). The CDR3 contains 14 residues. The ends were cut back, 7 bases at V and 1 base at J, with 12 bases in the middle. The CDR3 spells CASNIEGGTDTQYF. In nucleotides, the CDR3 is TGTGCCAGCAACATAGAGGGGGGCACAGATACGCAGTATTTT.

This chain links TRBV6-1 with TRBJ2-7; D ambiguous. The CDR3 runs to 11 residues. CDR1 and CDR2 from the germline V gene are MNHNS and SASEGT. V lost 1 base and J 6 bases, leaving 4 bases between the germline ends. CDR3: CASSEGTEQYV. CDR3 nucleotides: TGTGCCAGCAGTGAAGGGACCGAGCAGTACGTC.

The rearrangement links TRBV18 to TRBJ1-1, with a possible D match to TRBD1 (5 bases). The CDR3 length is 16 residues. V was cut by 6 bases and J by 1 base, with 18 bases left in between. Per germline, CDR1 KGHSH and CDR2 LQKENI. This CDR3 is CASSAFTGQTNTEAFF. The CDR3 nucleotides read TGTGCCAGCTCGGCCTTTACGGGGCAGACGAACACTGAAGCTTTCTTT.